Below are 2 T cell receptor beta chains sequenced from a single sample in a study of cytomegalovirus exposure and HLA in healthy donors. The PCR ran on 60 Vbeta and 13 Jbeta primers. Some clones are missing from TCRdb's copy, which holds only in-frame ones; the method was immunoSEQ multiplex PCR. Recorded for this sample: around 35,000 clones. Sequencing used PBMCs. These receptor sequences come from a woman between 40 and 55 years old in good health and CMV-seropositive.

The chain uses TRBV5-1 and TRBJ2-1; 8 positions match TRBD2. J lost 3 bases, V lost 7 bases, and 12 bases had no gene match. The CDR3 length is 16 residues. In germline, CDR1 is SGHRS, CDR2 YFSETQ. CDR3 in amino acids: CASEPWTSQIYNEQFF. In DNA form, the CDR3 reads TGCGCCAGCGAACCATGGACTAGCCAAATCTACAATGAGCAGTTCTTC.

This chain links TRBV19 with TRBJ1-1; D remains unclear. CDR1 and CDR2 from the germline V gene are LNHDA and SQIVND (reference sequence). CDR3 size: 14 residues. The ends were cut back, 4 bases at V and 1 base at J, with 10 bases in the middle. The CDR3 nucleotides read TGTGCCAGTAGTACTACTATTACGAACACTGAAGCTTTCTTT. This codes for CASSTTITNTEAFF.